This T cell receptor beta chain is from a study of shared clonotypes between healthy human individuals. TCRdb's table, derived via immunoSEQ multiplex PCR, lists solely in-frame clones and lacks some. The data show about 1.1 million clones, with approximately 80% seen just once and approximately 0.5% held by the top ten. The study's findings and limits: A few donors had approximately 4.6% of their naive CD4 clonotypes in common. Enrolling few donors narrowed the genetic and exposure-history diversity that was represented. Rarefaction exposed incomplete sorted-subset sequencing despite large depth.

This clone showed up just once. Its specificity is not known. CDR1 is LGHNT and CDR2 is FRNRAP in the germline V gene. The CDR3 runs to 12 residues. Trimming pared 6 bases from V and 4 bases from J, leaving 9 bases between. The receptor comes from a man between 18 and 35 years old in good health. Some clones in this sample may be carry-over from other donors' samples. The chain recombines TRBV12-5 with TRBJ1-2; D call uncertain. The sample comprised memory CD4+ T cells from PBMCs. Subset meaning: CD45RA-negative fraction. As DNA, the CDR3 is TGTGCTAGTGGCCAAGACTCCTATGGCTACACCTTC. It yields the protein CASGQDSYGYTF.